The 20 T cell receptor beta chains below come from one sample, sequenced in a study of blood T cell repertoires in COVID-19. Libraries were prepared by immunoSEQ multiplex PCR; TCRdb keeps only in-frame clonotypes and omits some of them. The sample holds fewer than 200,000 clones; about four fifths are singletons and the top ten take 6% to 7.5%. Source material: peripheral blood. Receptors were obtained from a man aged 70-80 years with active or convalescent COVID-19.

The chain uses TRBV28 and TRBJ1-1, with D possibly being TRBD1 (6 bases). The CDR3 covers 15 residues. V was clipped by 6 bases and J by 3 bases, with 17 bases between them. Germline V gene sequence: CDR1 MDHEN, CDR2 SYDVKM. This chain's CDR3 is CASRSGTFGDTEAFF. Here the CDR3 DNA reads TGTGCCAGCAGGTCCGGGACATTTGGGGACACTGAAGCTTTCTTT.

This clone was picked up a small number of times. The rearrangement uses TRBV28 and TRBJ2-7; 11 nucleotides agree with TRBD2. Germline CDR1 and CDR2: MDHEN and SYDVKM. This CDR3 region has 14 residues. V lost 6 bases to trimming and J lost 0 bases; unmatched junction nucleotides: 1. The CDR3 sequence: CASRLAGASYEQYF. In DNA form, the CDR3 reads TGTGCCAGCAGACTAGCGGGGGCCTCCTACGAGCAGTACTTC.

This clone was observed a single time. CDR3 loop: CASSQPRTSGTDTQYF. The CDR3, as DNA: TGTGCCAGCAGCCAACCAAGGACCTCGGGGACAGATACGCAGTATTTT. This chain links TRBV3-1 (or the pseudogene TRBV3-2) with TRBJ2-3, with TRBD2 as a possible D gene (5 bases). V was trimmed by 2 bases and J by 3 bases, leaving 15 bases between them. Germline CDR1 is LGHDT and CDR2 is YNNKEL (reference sequence). CDR3 length equals 16 residues.

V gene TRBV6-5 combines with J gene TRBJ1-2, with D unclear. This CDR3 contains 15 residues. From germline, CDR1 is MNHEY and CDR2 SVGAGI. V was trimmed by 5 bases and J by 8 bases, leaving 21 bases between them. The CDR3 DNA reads TGTGCCAGCAGTCTCCGCATGGACGGACTGTGGGGCTACACCTTC. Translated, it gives CASSLRMDGLWGYTF.

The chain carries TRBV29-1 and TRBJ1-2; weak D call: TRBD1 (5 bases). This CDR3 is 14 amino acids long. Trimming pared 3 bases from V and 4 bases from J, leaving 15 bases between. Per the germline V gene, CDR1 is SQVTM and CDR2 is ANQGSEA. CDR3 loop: CSVDVGRGLYGYTF. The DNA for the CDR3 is TGCAGCGTTGACGTGGGGCGCGGCCTCTATGGCTACACCTTC.

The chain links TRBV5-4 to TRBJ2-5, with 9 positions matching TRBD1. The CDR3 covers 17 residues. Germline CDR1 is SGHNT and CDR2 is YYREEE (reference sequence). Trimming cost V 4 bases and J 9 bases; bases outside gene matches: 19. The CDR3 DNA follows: TGTGCCAGCAGCGTAGTAAAAAACAGGGGGCTTTCCCAGGCCCAGTACTTC. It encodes CASSVVKNRGLSQAQYF.

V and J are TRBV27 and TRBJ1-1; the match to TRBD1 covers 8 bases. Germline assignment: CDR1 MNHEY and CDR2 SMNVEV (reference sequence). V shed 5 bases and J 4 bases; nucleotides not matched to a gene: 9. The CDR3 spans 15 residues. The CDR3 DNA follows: TGTGCCAGCAGTCGGCCACAGGGGGGAGGCACTGAAGCTTTCTTT. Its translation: CASSRPQGGGTEAFF.

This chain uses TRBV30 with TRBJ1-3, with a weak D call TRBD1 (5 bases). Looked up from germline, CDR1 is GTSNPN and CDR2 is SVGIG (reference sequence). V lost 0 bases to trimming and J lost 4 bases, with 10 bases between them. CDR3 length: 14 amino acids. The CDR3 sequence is CAWSVTVRGNTIYF. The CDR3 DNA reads TGTGCCTGGAGTGTGACAGTAAGGGGAAACACCATATATTTT.

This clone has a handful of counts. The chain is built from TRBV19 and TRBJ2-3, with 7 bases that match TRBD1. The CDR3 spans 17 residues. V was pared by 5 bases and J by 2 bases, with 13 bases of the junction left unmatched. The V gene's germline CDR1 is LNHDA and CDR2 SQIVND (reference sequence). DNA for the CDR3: TGTGCCAGTAGTTGGAAGGGACAGTTATTTGACACAGATACGCAGTATTTT. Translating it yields CASSWKGQLFDTDTQYF.

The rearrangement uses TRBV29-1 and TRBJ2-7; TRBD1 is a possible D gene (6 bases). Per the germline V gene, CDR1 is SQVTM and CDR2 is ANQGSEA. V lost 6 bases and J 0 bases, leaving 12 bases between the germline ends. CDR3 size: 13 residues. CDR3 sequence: CSVNRDNSYEQYF. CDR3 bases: TGCAGCGTCAACCGGGACAACTCCTACGAGCAGTACTTC.

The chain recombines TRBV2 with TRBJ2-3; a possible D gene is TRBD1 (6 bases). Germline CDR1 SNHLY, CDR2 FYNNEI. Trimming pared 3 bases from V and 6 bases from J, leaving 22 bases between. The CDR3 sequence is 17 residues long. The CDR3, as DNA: TGTGCCAGCAGTGACTTCCGGGACACCGATAACCCCGATACGCAGTATTTT. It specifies CASSDFRDTDNPDTQYF. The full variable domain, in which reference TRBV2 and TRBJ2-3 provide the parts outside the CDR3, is EPEVTQTPSHQVTQMGQEVILRCVPISNHLYFYWYRQILGQKVEFLVSFYNNEISEKSEIFDDQFSVERPDGSNFTLKIRSTKLEDSAMYFCASSDFRDTDNPDTQYFGPGTRLTVL.

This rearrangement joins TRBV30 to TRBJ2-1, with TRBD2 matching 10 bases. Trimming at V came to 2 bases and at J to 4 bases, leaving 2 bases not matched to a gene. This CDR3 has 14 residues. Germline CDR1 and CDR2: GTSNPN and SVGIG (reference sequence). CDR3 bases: TGTGCCTGGAGTAGGACTAGCGGATACAATGAGCAGTTCTTC. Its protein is CAWSRTSGYNEQFF.

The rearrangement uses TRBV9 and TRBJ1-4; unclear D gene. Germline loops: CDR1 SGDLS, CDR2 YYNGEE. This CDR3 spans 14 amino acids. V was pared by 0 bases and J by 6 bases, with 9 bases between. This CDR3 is CASSVGGSDEKLFF. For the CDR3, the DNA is TGTGCCAGCAGCGTAGGAGGGAGTGATGAAAAACTGTTTTTT.

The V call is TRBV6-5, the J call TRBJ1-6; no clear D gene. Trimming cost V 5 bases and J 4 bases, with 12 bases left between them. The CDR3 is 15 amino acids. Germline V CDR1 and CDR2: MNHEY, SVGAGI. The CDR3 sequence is CASSPIQSYNSPLHF. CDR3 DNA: TGTGCCAGCAGTCCTATACAGTCATATAATTCACCCCTCCACTTT.

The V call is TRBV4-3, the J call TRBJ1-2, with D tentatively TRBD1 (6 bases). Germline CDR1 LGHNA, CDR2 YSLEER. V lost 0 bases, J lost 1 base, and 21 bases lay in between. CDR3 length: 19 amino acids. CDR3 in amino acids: CASSQDLATGSTFNYGYTF. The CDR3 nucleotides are TGCGCCAGCAGCCAAGACCTCGCGACAGGTTCCACCTTTAACTATGGCTACACCTTC.

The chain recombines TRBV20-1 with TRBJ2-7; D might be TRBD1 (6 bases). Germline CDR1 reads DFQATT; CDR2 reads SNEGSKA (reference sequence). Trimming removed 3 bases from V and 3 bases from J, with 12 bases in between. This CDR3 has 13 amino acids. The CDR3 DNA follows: TGCAGTGCTAGTGCCGAACAGGGCTACGAGCAGTACTTC. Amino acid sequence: CSASAEQGYEQYF.

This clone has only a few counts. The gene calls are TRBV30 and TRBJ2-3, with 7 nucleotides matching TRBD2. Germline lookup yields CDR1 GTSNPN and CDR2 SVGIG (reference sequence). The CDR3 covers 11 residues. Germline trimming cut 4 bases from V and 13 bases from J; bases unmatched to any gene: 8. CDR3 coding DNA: TGTGCCTGGAAAGGGTCTGGGAGGGAGTATTTT. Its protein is CAWKGSGREYF.

The CDR3 sequence: CASAGLSNQPQHF. The CDR3 DNA reads as TGTGCCAGCGCAGGGCTTAGCAATCAGCCCCAGCATTTT. The genes are TRBV2 and TRBJ1-5; TRBD1 is a possible D gene (5 bases). Germline V lookup: CDR1 SNHLY, CDR2 FYNNEI. V lost 8 bases and J 0 bases, leaving 8 bases between the germline ends. CDR3 size: 13 residues. Looking up the rest from reference TRBV2 and TRBJ1-5 gives the full variable domain: EPEVTQTPSHQVTQMGQEVILRCVPISNHLYFYWYRQILGQKVEFLVSFYNNEISEKSEIFDDQFSVERPDGSNFTLKIRSTKLEDSAMYFCASAGLSNQPQHFGDGTRLSIL.

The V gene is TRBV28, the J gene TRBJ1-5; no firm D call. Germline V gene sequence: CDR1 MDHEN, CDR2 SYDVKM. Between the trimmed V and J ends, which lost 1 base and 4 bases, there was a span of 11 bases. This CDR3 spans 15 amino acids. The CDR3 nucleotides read TGTGCCAGCAGTTTATTCACTTATCCAAATCAGCCCCAGCATTTT. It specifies CASSLFTYPNQPQHF.

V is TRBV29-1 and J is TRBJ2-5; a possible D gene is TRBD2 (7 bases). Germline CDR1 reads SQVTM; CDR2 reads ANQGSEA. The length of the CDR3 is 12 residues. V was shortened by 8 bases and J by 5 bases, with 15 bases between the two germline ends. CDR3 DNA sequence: TGCAGCTCGGAGGGGGGGAGCGAGACCCAGTACTTC. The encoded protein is CSSEGGSETQYF.